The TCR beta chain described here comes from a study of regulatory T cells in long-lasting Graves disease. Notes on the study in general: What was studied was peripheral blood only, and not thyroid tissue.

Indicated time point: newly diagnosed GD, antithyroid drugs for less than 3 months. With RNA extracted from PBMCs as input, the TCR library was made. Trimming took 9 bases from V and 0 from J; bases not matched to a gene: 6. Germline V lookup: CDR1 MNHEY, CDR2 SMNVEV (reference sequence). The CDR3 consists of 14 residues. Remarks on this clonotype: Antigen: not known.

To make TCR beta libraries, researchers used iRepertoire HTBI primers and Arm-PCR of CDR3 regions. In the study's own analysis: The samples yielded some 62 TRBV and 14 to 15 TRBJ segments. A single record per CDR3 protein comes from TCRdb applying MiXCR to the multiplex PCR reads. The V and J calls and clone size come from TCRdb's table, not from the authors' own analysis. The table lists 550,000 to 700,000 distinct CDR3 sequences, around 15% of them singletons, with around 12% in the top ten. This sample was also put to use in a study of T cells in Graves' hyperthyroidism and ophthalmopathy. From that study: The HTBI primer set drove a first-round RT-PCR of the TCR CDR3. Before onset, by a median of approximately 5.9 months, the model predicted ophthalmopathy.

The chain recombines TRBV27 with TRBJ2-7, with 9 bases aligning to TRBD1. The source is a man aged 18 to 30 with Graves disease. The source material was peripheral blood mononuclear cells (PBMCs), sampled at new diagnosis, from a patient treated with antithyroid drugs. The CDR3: CASRTGVLSYEQYF. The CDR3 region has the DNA TGTGCCAGTAGGACAGGGGTTCTCTCCTACGAGCAGTACTTC.